The sequence of this TCR beta chain was determined in a study of blood T cell repertoires in COVID-19. This clone was seen once. Profiling relied on immunoSEQ multiplex PCR, and the TCRdb table lists in-frame clones only, not all of them. The data contain roughly 84,000 clones, around 81% of them singletons. The J segment lost 8 bases and the V segment lost 9 bases, leaving 11 bases of the junction unmatched. CDR3 length: 13 residues. Germline-derived CDR1 and CDR2 are LNHDA and SQIVND (reference sequence). The sample was peripheral blood. This clonotype was sampled from a man aged 80 or over with active or convalescent COVID-19. The V and J genes are TRBV19 and TRBJ1-2; 8 nucleotides agree with TRBD1. Here the CDR3 DNA reads TGTGCCAGCAGAAACACAGGGGGGGCCGGCTACACCTTC. This translates into CASRNTGGAGYTF.